This T cell receptor beta chain was sequenced during a study of blood T cell repertoires in COVID-19. Study at large: Samples of COVID-19 (acute and convalescent) were obtained from the United States, Italy and Spain. The cDNA or gDNA used as material had been derived from T cells, B-cell-depleted T cells, or PBMCs.

The protocol was immunoSEQ multiplex PCR, while the TCRdb copy is restricted to in-frame clones and leaves out a portion. This table holds about 150,000 clones, 79% found once. In this sample, this clone turned up a few times. Ages ranged from roughly 18 to 100 years, with residence in 24 US areas. After removal of 5 bases from V and 1 base from J, the junction contained 3 bases not matched to a gene. The CDR3 totals 14 residues. The germline V gene has CDR1 MDHEN and CDR2 SYDVKM. This TCR was sampled from a woman aged 70-85 years in a cohort exposed to, infected with or recovered from COVID-19 (not recorded which). The J gene is TRBJ1-2, the V gene TRBV28; 8 bases are shared with TRBD1. Specimen: PBMCs or T cells enriched from blood (not recorded which). This chain's CDR3 is CASSAGGVNYGYTF. The CDR3 DNA reads TGTGCCAGCAGTGCAGGGGGCGTTAACTATGGCTACACCTTC.